These 25 T cell receptor beta chains originate from one sample sequenced in a study of T cell responses to AZD1222 COVID-19 vaccine. The table came from immunoSEQ multiplex PCR; TCRdb's copy has only in-frame clones and leaves some out. The data contain 65,000 to 70,000 clones, around four fifths of them singletons. Sequenced material: peripheral blood, taken on day 0 of AZD1222 vaccination. All receptors derive from an adult in good health.

The chain uses TRBV4-1 and TRBJ1-2, with TRBD1 matching 8 bases. J gave up 3 bases and V 3 bases, and 12 bases lay outside the gene matches. The CDR3 runs to 17 residues. Germline V CDR1 and CDR2: MGHRA, YSYEKL. The CDR3 DNA reads TGCGCCAGCAGCCACCCCTCGGGCAGGGGGCTTGACTATGGCTACACCTTC. Protein: CASSHPSGRGLDYGYTF.

J is TRBJ1-5 and V is TRBV6-2 or TRBV6-3; D remains ambiguous. Trimming stripped 2 bases from V and 7 bases from J, with 6 bases between. The CDR3 is made up of 12 amino acids. CDR1 and CDR2 (germline): MNHEY, SVGEGT. The CDR3 nucleotides read TGTGCCAGCAGTTACGCCCTACAGCCCCAGCATTTT. It specifies CASSYALQPQHF.

On this clone: An end of the junction differs from the germline gene, which may be a read error. Other DNA sequences from this sample encode an identical CDR3 as well. V is TRBV4-3 and J is TRBJ1-1; D is undetermined. The CDR3 length is 14 residues. Germline V gene lookup returns CDR1 LGHNA and CDR2 YSLEER. The CDR3 nucleotides are TGCGCTAGCAGCCAAGATCGGGTGAACACTGAAGCTTTCTTT. Translation gives CASSQDRVNTEAFF.

The chain joins TRBV6-5 to TRBJ2-3; D is ambiguous. Germline values: CDR1 MNHEY, CDR2 SVGAGI. Trimming removed 6 bases from V and 2 bases from J, with 12 bases in between. The CDR3 loop spans 14 amino acids. As DNA, the CDR3 is TGTGCCAGCAGCCAACGGAAAAACACAGATACGCAGTATTTT. The encoded protein is CASSQRKNTDTQYF.

Comment on this clone: This clone may be a read error of a much larger clone one base away. The chain recombines TRBV6-5 with TRBJ1-1; D gene unclear. CDR1 is MNHEY and CDR2 is SVGAGI in the germline V gene. The length of the CDR3 is 11 residues. Trimming took 6 bases from V and 1 from J, leaving 3 bases between them. The CDR3 sequence is CASRENTEAFF. CDR3 coding DNA: TGTGCCAGCAGGGAGAACACTGAAGCTTTCTTT.

The chain's CDR3 is CASRLGVSGNTIYF. For the CDR3, the DNA is TGTGCCAGCAGACTCGGTGTCTCTGGAAACACCATATATTTT. The chain combines TRBV2 with TRBJ1-3; no clear D gene. In germline, CDR1 is SNHLY, CDR2 FYNNEI. The CDR3 totals 14 residues. V lost 6 bases, J lost 0 bases, and 9 bases lay in between.

This sequence joins TRBV29-1 and TRBJ1-2, with 7 bases lining up with TRBD1. Germline trimming cut 5 bases from V and 5 bases from J; bases unmatched to any gene: 8. Germline-derived CDR1 and CDR2 are SQVTM and ANQGSEA. The CDR3 sequence is 13 residues long. The CDR3 spells CSVKGGEKYGYTF. The CDR3 nucleotides are TGCAGCGTTAAAGGGGGCGAGAAGTATGGCTACACCTTC.

The chain uses TRBV5-4 and TRBJ1-6; 8 nucleotides agree with TRBD1. CDR3 length: 12 amino acids. With V trimmed by 10 bases and J by 10 bases, 7 bases remained unmatched. CDR1 is SGHNT and CDR2 is YYREEE in the germline V gene (reference sequence). The CDR3 region has the DNA TGTGCCGGGCAACAGGGGGAGTCACCCCTCCACTTT. The encoded protein is CAGQQGESPLHF.

J is TRBJ1-5 and V is TRBV5-1; D is ambiguous. CDR1 is SGHRS, CDR2 YFSETQ, per germline. V lost 4 bases and J 0 bases, leaving 5 bases between the germline ends. The CDR3 sequence is 13 residues long. The CDR3: CASSLYSNQPQHF. As DNA, the CDR3 is TGCGCCAGCAGCCTTTATAGCAATCAGCCCCAGCATTTT.

The chain carries TRBV18 and TRBJ1-3; D remains unclear. The V end was cut by 6 bases, the J end by 2 bases, with 8 bases between. The germline CDR1 and CDR2 sequences are KGHSH and LQKENI. CDR3 size: 13 residues. DNA of the CDR3: TGTGCCAGCTCCAAAACCCCTGGAAACACCATATATTTT. Its translation is CASSKTPGNTIYF. Complete variable domain (other parts from reference TRBV18 and TRBJ1-3): NAGVMQNPRHLVRRRGQEARLRCSPMKGHSHVYWYRQLPEEGLKFMVYLQKENIIDESGMPKERFSAEFPKEGPSILRIQQVVRGDSAAYFCASSKTPGNTIYFGEGSWLTVV.

By sample fraction, this clone is medium-sized (0.01 to 0.1%). The chain recombines TRBV20-1 with TRBJ2-5; D may correspond to TRBD1 or TRBD2 (7 bases each). CDR1 DFQATT and CDR2 SNEGSKA come from the germline V gene (reference sequence). The V end lost 3 bases, the J end lost 3 bases, and 14 bases lay between the germline ends. The CDR3 loop spans 14 amino acids. The DNA of the CDR3 is TGCAGTGCTAGTGTACAGGGGAGGGAAGAGACCCAGTACTTC. Translating it yields CSASVQGREETQYF.

The sample holds a few counts of this clone. J is TRBJ1-4 and V is TRBV19, with 11 bases fitting TRBD1. Germline assignment: CDR1 LNHDA and CDR2 SQIVND (reference sequence). The CDR3 consists of 15 residues. The V gene end was trimmed by 5 bases and the J gene end by 8 bases; junction bases not matched to a gene: 7. The CDR3 DNA sequence: TGTGCCAGTAGTCGACCCGGGACAGGGGGAGAAAAACTGTTTTTT. It translates to CASSRPGTGGEKLFF.

The chain carries TRBV18 and TRBJ1-5; 8 positions match TRBD1. This CDR3 spans 15 amino acids. Germline trimming cut 5 bases from V and 2 bases from J; bases unmatched to any gene: 5. From germline, CDR1 is KGHSH and CDR2 LQKENI. This CDR3 reads CASSSGGQGNQPQHF. CDR3 coding DNA: TGTGCCAGCTCATCAGGGGGCCAGGGCAATCAGCCCCAGCATTTT. Full variable domain (rest looked up from reference TRBV18 and TRBJ1-5): NAGVMQNPRHLVRRRGQEARLRCSPMKGHSHVYWYRQLPEEGLKFMVYLQKENIIDESGMPKERFSAEFPKEGPSILRIQQVVRGDSAAYFCASSSGGQGNQPQHFGDGTRLSIL.

This chain joins TRBV23-1 and TRBJ2-1, with 7 nucleotides matching TRBD1. TRBV23-1 falls under the ORF class, with uncertain function. V lost 0 bases to trimming and J lost 4 bases; unmatched junction nucleotides: 6. This CDR3 spans 16 amino acids. This CDR3 reads CASSQSEGARYNEQFF. The CDR3 DNA follows: TGCGCCAGCAGTCAATCTGAGGGGGCGCGTTACAATGAGCAGTTCTTC.

V and J are TRBV11-2 and TRBJ2-7; maybe TRBD1 (6 bases). Trimming cost V 2 bases and J 0 bases, with 11 bases left between them. The CDR3 consists of 15 residues. In germline, CDR1 is SGHAT, CDR2 FQNNGV. DNA of the CDR3: TGTGCCAGCAGCTTATTCGGACAGTTCTCCTACGAGCAGTACTTC. Translating gives CASSLFGQFSYEQYF.

The V call is TRBV5-5, the J call TRBJ1-2; tentative D call: TRBD1 (5 bases). Germline values: CDR1 SGHKS, CDR2 YYEKEE (reference sequence). The CDR3 is 17 amino acids. Trimming stripped 0 bases from V and 3 bases from J, with 18 bases between. CDR3 DNA sequence: TGTGCCAGCAGCTTGGGCCCCTTTGGGGAGGGGTACTATGGCTACACCTTC. This sequence encodes CASSLGPFGEGYYGYTF. Looking up the rest from reference TRBV5-5 and TRBJ1-2 gives the full variable domain: DAGVTQSPTHLIKTRGQQVTLRCSPISGHKSVSWYQQVLGQGPQFIFQYYEKEERGRGNFPDRFSARQFPNYSSELNVNALLLGDSALYLCASSLGPFGEGYYGYTFGSGTRLTVV.

This chain links TRBV10-1 with TRBJ1-4; 7 bases are shared with TRBD1. V lost 8 bases, J lost 4 bases, and 7 bases stayed unmatched. This CDR3 comprises 14 residues. CDR1 is WNHNN, CDR2 SYGVQD, per germline (reference sequence). This CDR3 is CASSPGQLNEKLFF. In DNA, the CDR3 is TGCGCCAGCTCACCGGGACAGCTTAATGAAAAACTGTTTTTT.

V and J are TRBV10-1 and TRBJ2-2; 7 bases agree with TRBD1. Germline V gene lookup returns CDR1 WNHNN and CDR2 SYGVQD (reference sequence). This CDR3 region has 15 residues. V shed 3 bases, J shed 0 bases, and the junction held 1 base outside the gene matches. The CDR3 DNA reads TGCGCCAGCAGTGACGGGACAGCGAACACCGGGGAGCTGTTTTTT. Protein product: CASSDGTANTGELFF.

This chain links TRBV20-1 with TRBJ2-1, with no clear D. Germline V gives CDR1 DFQATT, CDR2 SNEGSKA (reference sequence). Trimming pared 5 bases from V and 4 bases from J, leaving 6 bases between. The CDR3 has 11 residues. The CDR3 here is CSAEMYNEQFF. The CDR3 nucleotides are TGCAGTGCTGAGATGTACAATGAGCAGTTCTTC.

This clone was observed a few times. V usage is TRBV5-1 and J usage is TRBJ2-2, with D tentatively TRBD2 (6 bases). The length of the CDR3 is 18 residues. The ends were cut back, 4 bases at V and 4 bases at J, with 23 bases in the middle. Germline CDR1 SGHRS, CDR2 YFSETQ. The CDR3 region is CASSPGHSGIVGTGELFF. For the CDR3, the DNA is TGCGCCAGCAGCCCAGGACATAGCGGAATAGTCGGCACCGGGGAGCTGTTTTTT.

The chain employs TRBV3-1 (or the pseudogene TRBV3-2) and TRBJ2-7; TRBD1 matches 7 bases. The CDR3 spans 15 residues. Looked up from germline, CDR1 is LGHDT and CDR2 is YNNKEL (reference sequence). Trimming took 4 bases from V and 2 from J; bases not matched to a gene: 8. Written as DNA, the CDR3 is TGTGCCAGCAGCCGGGGTTGGCAGGGGGCCTACGAGCAGTACTTC. Amino acid sequence: CASSRGWQGAYEQYF.

V gene TRBV14 combines with J gene TRBJ2-5; 15 nucleotides align to TRBD2. The germline V gene has CDR1 SGHDN and CDR2 FVKESK. This CDR3 is built from 17 residues. V lost 4 bases, J lost 5 bases, and 8 bases stayed unmatched. Here the CDR3 DNA reads TGTGCCAGCAGCCCTTGGACTAGCGGGGGGGCCATGGAGACCCAGTACTTC. As protein: CASSPWTSGGAMETQYF.

The DNA of the CDR3 is TGCGCCAGCAGTGAGCCGAACGGGGAGCCCCAGCATTTT. This sequence encodes CASSEPNGEPQHF. The chain couples TRBV10-2 to TRBJ1-5; D is undetermined. With 2 bases removed from V and 8 bases from J, the gap between germline ends came to 10 bases. The CDR3 is made up of 13 amino acids. Germline CDR1 reads WSHSY; CDR2 reads SAAADI.

The rearrangement uses TRBV9 and TRBJ1-3, with 7 nucleotides matching TRBD1. This CDR3 has 14 amino acids. Germline V lookup: CDR1 SGDLS, CDR2 YYNGEE. V was clipped by 0 bases and J by 4 bases; unmatched bases: 1. CDR3 nucleotide sequence: TGTGCCAGCAGCGTAGGGGGACAGGGAAACACCATATATTTT. Protein: CASSVGGQGNTIYF.

The V gene is TRBV18, the J gene TRBJ1-2; possible D gene TRBD1, 5 bases. Trimming took 2 bases from V and 6 from J, leaving 22 bases between them. The CDR3 has 17 amino acids. The germline V gene has CDR1 KGHSH and CDR2 LQKENI. In DNA, the CDR3 is TGTGCCAGCTCACCAGAGCAGGGCGCCCCGACTATGGATGGCTACACCTTC. This translates into CASSPEQGAPTMDGYTF.